Following are 20 T cell receptor beta chains from one sample sequenced in a study of cytomegalovirus exposure and HLA in healthy donors. Use of 60 Vbeta and 13 Jbeta primers characterized the PCR. Assay used: immunoSEQ multiplex PCR; TCRdb lists only in-frame clones, some missing. The profile shows roughly 180,000 clones, 84% of them singletons. Material for sequencing was PBMCs. The receptor source for this set is a girl between 2 and 10 years old in good health and CMV-seropositive.

The V call is TRBV21-1, the J call TRBJ1-1; the table's TRBD1 call for D was not verified on the DNA. TRBV21-1 is described as a pseudogene. The length of the CDR3 is 13 residues. Here the CDR3 reads CANEVQRNTEAFF. Here the CDR3 DNA reads TGTGCCAATGAAGTACAGAGGAACACTGAAGCTTTCTTT.

The genes are TRBV28 and TRBJ2-4, with D unresolved. This CDR3 comprises 14 residues. The V end was cut by 1 base, the J end by 0 bases, with 4 bases between. Germline V gene sequence: CDR1 MDHEN, CDR2 SYDVKM. CDR3 residues: CASSLSLAKNIQYF. CDR3 coding DNA: TGTGCCAGCAGTTTATCTCTAGCCAAAAACATTCAGTACTTC.

The chain uses TRBV7-9 and TRBJ2-6; no definite D call. This CDR3 contains 16 residues. Germline values: CDR1 SEHNR, CDR2 FQNEAQ (reference sequence). V gave up 1 base and J gave up 0 bases, with 7 bases separating them. DNA for the CDR3: TGTGCCAGCAGCTTAGTTCTCCCCTCTGGGGCCAACGTCCTGACTTTC. Translation: CASSLVLPSGANVLTF. Full variable domain (outside the CDR3, taken from reference TRBV7-9 and TRBJ2-6): DTGVSQNPRHKITKRGQNVTFRCDPISEHNRLYWYRQTLGQGPEFLTYFQNEAQLEKSRLLSDRFSAERPKGSFSTLEIQRTEQGDSAMYLCASSLVLPSGANVLTFGAGSRLTVL.

V is TRBV11-2 and J is TRBJ1-3; D unclear. CDR3 length: 14 residues. Germline V gene sequence: CDR1 SGHAT, CDR2 FQNNGV. Trimming left V 1 base short and J 2 bases short, with 6 bases between. CDR3 loop: CASSLAGAGNTIYF. The DNA for the CDR3 is TGTGCCAGCAGCTTAGCCGGGGCTGGAAACACCATATATTTT.

This chain uses TRBV4-1 with TRBJ1-2, with D possibly being TRBD1 (5 bases). V was clipped by 1 base and J by 0 bases, with 27 bases between them. This CDR3 comprises 21 residues. CDR1 MGHRA and CDR2 YSYEKL come from the germline V gene. The CDR3 DNA follows: TGCGCCAGCAGCCAAGGGGGCGTCCCTGTGAGGTCCTCGGAAGCTAACTATGGCTACACCTTC. As protein: CASSQGGVPVRSSEANYGYTF.

This clone was picked up many times. V usage is TRBV25-1 and J usage is TRBJ2-7; D perhaps matches TRBD1 (6 bases). The CDR3 is made up of 17 amino acids. V was cut by 5 bases and J by 2 bases, with 22 bases left in between. Germline V gene sequence: CDR1 MGHDK, CDR2 SYGVNS. The CDR3 DNA reads as TGTGCCAGCAGTATCCGGGACAACCAAAAGGAGACCTACGAGCAGTACTTC. Amino acids: CASSIRDNQKETYEQYF.

The chain joins TRBV28 to TRBJ1-5, with no clear D. The germline V and J ends were trimmed by 6 bases and 0 bases, with 21 bases remaining between them. Germline V gene sequence: CDR1 MDHEN, CDR2 SYDVKM. The CDR3 is 18 residues long. The CDR3 region is CASSPAVSDTHSNQPQHF. For the CDR3, the DNA is TGTGCCAGCAGCCCCGCTGTATCTGACACTCATAGCAATCAGCCCCAGCATTTT.

The chain couples TRBV6-1 to TRBJ2-7; 7 bases map to TRBD1. The CDR3 is 13 amino acids. Trimming cost V 5 bases and J 4 bases; bases outside gene matches: 5. CDR1 is MNHNS and CDR2 is SASEGT in the germline V gene. The CDR3, as DNA: TGTGCCAGCAGTAAGGACAGGAGATACGAGCAGTACTTC. Amino acid sequence: CASSKDRRYEQYF.

The chain is built from TRBV7-3 and TRBJ2-1; 10 bases map to TRBD1. There are 15 residues in the CDR3. V lost 5 bases and J lost 12; bases outside the gene matches: 13. CDR1 SGHTA and CDR2 FQGTGA come from the germline V gene. CDR3 in DNA: TGTGCCAGCAGCGCCTACTTGGGACAGGGGAAACGGCAGTTCTTC. Its translation is CASSAYLGQGKRQFF.

V usage is TRBV27 and J usage is TRBJ1-2; 10 bases agree with TRBD1. The CDR3 has 16 amino acids. The junction had 13 bases not matched to a gene; V was cut back by 10 bases and J by 2 bases. Germline values: CDR1 MNHEY, CDR2 SMNVEV (reference sequence). CDR3 amino acids: CATQTSGTGANYGYTF. The CDR3 DNA follows: TGTGCCACACAGACCTCCGGGACAGGGGCGAACTATGGCTACACCTTC.

This clone has more than one count but fewer than ten. The chain joins TRBV6-5 to TRBJ1-1; maybe TRBD1 (5 bases). The V gene lost 9 bases and the J gene lost 1 base, with 6 bases spanning the gap. This CDR3 is built from 11 residues. In germline, CDR1 is MNHEY, CDR2 SVGAGI. CDR3 bases: TGTGCCAGTACAGGGAACACTGAAGCTTTCTTT. This sequence encodes CASTGNTEAFF.

The gene calls are TRBV5-4 and TRBJ2-7, with 8 bases matching TRBD1. The V segment lost 1 base and the J segment 5 bases; nucleotides outside the gene matches: 5. Looked up from germline, CDR1 is SGHNT and CDR2 is YYREEE (reference sequence). This CDR3 spans 14 amino acids. CDR3 DNA: TGTGCCAGCAGCTTGACAGGGGGTCGGAACGAGCAGTACTTC. Translated: CASSLTGGRNEQYF.

The J gene is TRBJ1-6, the V gene TRBV30; 7 bases are shared with TRBD1. V gave up 1 base and J gave up 7 bases; unmatched junction bases: 4. Germline lookup yields CDR1 GTSNPN and CDR2 SVGIG (reference sequence). The CDR3 consists of 14 residues. CDR3 sequence: CAWSEGRGNSPLHF. CDR3 sequence (DNA): TGTGCCTGGAGTGAAGGCAGGGGGAATTCACCCCTCCACTTT.

CDR3 bases: TGTGCTAGTGGCTTACTACCAACCGGGACAGGGAGCGGAAACACCATATATTTT. It encodes CASGLLPTGTGSGNTIYF. V is TRBV12-5 and J is TRBJ1-3; TRBD1 matches 9 bases. This CDR3 is built from 18 residues. The germline gives CDR1 LGHNT, CDR2 FRNRAP. Trimming took 6 bases from V and 4 from J; bases not matched to a gene: 16.

This clone was seen a handful of times. The rearrangement links TRBV5-1 to TRBJ1-1; D remains unclear. The CDR3 is 12 amino acids. The germline V and J ends were trimmed by 5 bases and 1 base, with 6 bases remaining between them. The V gene's germline CDR1 is SGHRS and CDR2 YFSETQ. The chain's CDR3 is CASREGNTEAFF. CDR3 sequence (DNA): TGCGCCAGCAGGGAGGGGAACACTGAAGCTTTCTTT.

This clone showed up just once. The J gene is TRBJ1-1, the V gene TRBV10-2; 7 bases agree with TRBD1. Germline lookup yields CDR1 WSHSY and CDR2 SAAADI. The V gene end was trimmed by 9 bases and the J gene end by 1 base; junction bases not matched to a gene: 20. There are 18 residues in the CDR3. The CDR3 nucleotides are TGCGCCAGTATTCCCAGGGGGGCGGCACGATACGGGAACACTGAAGCTTTCTTT. It specifies CASIPRGAARYGNTEAFF.

The chain recombines TRBV2 with TRBJ2-3; 7 positions agree with TRBD2. Per germline, CDR1 SNHLY and CDR2 FYNNEI. After removal of 5 bases from V and 5 bases from J, the junction contained 10 bases not matched to a gene. This CDR3 contains 15 residues. CDR3 DNA sequence: TGTGCCAGCAGTCCCAGGACTAGTTTGGAAGATACGCAGTATTTT. Translation: CASSPRTSLEDTQYF.

This sequence joins TRBV25-1 and TRBJ1-2; 10 bases are shared with TRBD1. The V gene's germline CDR1 is MGHDK and CDR2 SYGVNS. V gave up 2 bases and J gave up 4 bases; unmatched junction bases: 10. This CDR3 has 17 amino acids. Here the CDR3 reads CASSERDRGPSLYGYTF. CDR3 nucleotide sequence: TGTGCCAGCAGTGAAAGGGACAGGGGCCCTAGTCTCTATGGCTACACCTTC.

V usage is TRBV6-4 and J usage is TRBJ1-2; 7 nucleotides line up with TRBD1. This CDR3 is built from 13 residues. The J segment lost 4 bases and the V segment lost 6 bases, leaving 5 bases of the junction unmatched. Germline values: CDR1 MRHNA, CDR2 SNTAGT. CDR3: CASSATGAYGYTF. The CDR3 nucleotides are TGTGCCAGCAGCGCAACAGGGGCCTATGGCTACACCTTC.

The chain combines TRBV7-8 with TRBJ2-7; tentative D call: TRBD2 (5 bases). This CDR3 spans 16 amino acids. Trimming took 1 base from V and 4 from J, leaving 17 bases between them. Germline V gives CDR1 SGHVS, CDR2 FQNEAQ. CDR3 protein: CASSLGARGSPYEQYF. In nucleotides, the CDR3 is TGTGCCAGCAGCTTAGGTGCTCGGGGTTCCCCTTACGAGCAGTACTTC.